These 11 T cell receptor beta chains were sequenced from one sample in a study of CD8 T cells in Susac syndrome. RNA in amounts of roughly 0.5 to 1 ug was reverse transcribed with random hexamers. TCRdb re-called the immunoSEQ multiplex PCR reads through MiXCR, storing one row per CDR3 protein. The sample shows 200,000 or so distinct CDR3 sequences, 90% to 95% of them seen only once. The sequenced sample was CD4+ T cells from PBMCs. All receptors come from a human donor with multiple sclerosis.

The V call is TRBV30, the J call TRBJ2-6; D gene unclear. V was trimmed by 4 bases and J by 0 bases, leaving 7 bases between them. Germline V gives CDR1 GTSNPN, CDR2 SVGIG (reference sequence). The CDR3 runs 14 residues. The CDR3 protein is CAWTDYSGANVLTF. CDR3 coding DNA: TGTGCCTGGACGGATTACTCTGGGGCCAACGTCCTGACTTTC.

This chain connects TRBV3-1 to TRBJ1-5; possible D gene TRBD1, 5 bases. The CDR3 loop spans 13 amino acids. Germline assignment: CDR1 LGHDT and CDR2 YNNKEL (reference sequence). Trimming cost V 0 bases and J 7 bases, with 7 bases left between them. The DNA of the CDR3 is TGTGCCAGCAGCCAAGAAAGGGGACAGCCCCAGCATTTT. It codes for CASSQERGQPQHF.

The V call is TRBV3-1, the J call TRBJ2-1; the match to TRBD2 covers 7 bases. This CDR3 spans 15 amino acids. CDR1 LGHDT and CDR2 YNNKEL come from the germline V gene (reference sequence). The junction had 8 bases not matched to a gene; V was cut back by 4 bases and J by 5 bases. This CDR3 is CASSLGRERDNEQFF. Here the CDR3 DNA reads TGTGCCAGCAGCCTGGGGCGGGAGAGGGACAATGAGCAGTTCTTC.

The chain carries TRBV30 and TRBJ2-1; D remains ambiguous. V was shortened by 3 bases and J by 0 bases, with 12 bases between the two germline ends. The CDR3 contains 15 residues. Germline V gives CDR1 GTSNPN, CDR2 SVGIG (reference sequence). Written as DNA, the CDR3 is TGTGCCTGGAGGCCCCCGTCGGACTCCTACAATGAGCAGTTCTTC. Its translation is CAWRPPSDSYNEQFF.

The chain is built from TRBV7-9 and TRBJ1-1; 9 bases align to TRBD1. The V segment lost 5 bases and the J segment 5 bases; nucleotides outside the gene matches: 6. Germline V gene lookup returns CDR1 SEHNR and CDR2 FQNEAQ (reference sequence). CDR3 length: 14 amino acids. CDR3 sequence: CASSTRTGETEAFF. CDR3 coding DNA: TGTGCCAGCAGCACGAGGACAGGGGAGACTGAAGCTTTCTTT. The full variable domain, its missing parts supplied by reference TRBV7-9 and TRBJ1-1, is DTGVSQNPRHKITKRGQNVTFRCDPISEHNRLYWYRQTLGQGPEFLTYFQNEAQLEKSRLLSDRFSAERPKGSFSTLEIQRTEQGDSAMYLCASSTRTGETEAFFGQGTRLTVV.

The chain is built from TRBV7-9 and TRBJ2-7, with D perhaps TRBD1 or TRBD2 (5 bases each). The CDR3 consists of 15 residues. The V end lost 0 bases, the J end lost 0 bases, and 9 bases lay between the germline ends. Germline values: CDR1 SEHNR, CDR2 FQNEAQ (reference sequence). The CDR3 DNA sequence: TGTGCCAGCAGCTTAGCGGGACCTAACTCCTACGAGCAGTACTTC. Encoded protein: CASSLAGPNSYEQYF.

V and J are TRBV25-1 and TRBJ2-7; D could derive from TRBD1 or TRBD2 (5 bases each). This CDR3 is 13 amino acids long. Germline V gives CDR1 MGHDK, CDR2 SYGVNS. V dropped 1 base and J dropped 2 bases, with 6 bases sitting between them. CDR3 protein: CASSELGPYEQYF. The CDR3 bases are TGTGCCAGCAGTGAATTGGGACCCTACGAGCAGTACTTC.

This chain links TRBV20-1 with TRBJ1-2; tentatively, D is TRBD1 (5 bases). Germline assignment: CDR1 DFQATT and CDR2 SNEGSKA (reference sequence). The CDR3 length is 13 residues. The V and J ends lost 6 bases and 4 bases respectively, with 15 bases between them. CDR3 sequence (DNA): TGCAGTGCCTCACCGGGGGTGGGCTATGGCTACACCTTC. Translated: CSASPGVGYGYTF.

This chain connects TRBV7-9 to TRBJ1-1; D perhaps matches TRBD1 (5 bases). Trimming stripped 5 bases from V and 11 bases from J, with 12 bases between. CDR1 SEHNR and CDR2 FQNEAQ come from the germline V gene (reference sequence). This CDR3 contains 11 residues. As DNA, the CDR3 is TGTGCCAGCAGCCGAACCGAGGGGGCTTTCTTT. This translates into CASSRTEGAFF.

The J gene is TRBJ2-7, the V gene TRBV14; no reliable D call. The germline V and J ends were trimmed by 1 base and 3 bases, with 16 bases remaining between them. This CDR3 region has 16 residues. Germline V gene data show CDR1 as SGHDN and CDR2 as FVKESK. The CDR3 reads CASSQVFSPEYYEQYF. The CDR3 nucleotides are TGTGCCAGCAGCCAAGTCTTCTCGCCGGAGTACTACGAGCAGTACTTC.

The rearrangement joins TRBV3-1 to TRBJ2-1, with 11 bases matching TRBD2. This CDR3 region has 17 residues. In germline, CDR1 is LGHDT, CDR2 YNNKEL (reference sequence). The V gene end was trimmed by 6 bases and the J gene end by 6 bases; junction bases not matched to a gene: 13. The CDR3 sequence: CASRGTSGNTDRNEQFF. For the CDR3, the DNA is TGTGCCAGCAGGGGGACTAGCGGCAATACCGATCGCAATGAGCAGTTCTTC.